This TCR beta chain was sequenced during a study of blood T cells in healthy people across ages. Total RNA was isolated from each sample in quantities of at least 5.5 micrograms. The CDR3 totals 14 residues. Looked up from germline, CDR1 is ENHRY and CDR2 is SYGVKD. V shed 4 bases and J 4 bases; nucleotides not matched to a gene: 3. For the second PCR, which ran for about 7 to 12 cycles, a sample-barcoded 5' primer and a J-beta primer mix were used. Via MiXCR, TCRdb re-called the 5' RACE reads, giving one row per CDR3 protein. This repertoire shows around 320,000 distinct CDR3 sequences, less than 30% found once; its top ten account for roughly 30%. This clonotype was found many times.

The receptor was isolated from a woman in her 70s in good health. This chain uses TRBV10-3 with TRBJ2-1, with TRBD2 identical over 8 bases. The sequencing sample was made of blood. This CDR3 reads CAISVASGYNEQFF. The CDR3 nucleotides read TGTGCCATCAGTGTCGCTAGCGGGTACAATGAGCAGTTCTTC.